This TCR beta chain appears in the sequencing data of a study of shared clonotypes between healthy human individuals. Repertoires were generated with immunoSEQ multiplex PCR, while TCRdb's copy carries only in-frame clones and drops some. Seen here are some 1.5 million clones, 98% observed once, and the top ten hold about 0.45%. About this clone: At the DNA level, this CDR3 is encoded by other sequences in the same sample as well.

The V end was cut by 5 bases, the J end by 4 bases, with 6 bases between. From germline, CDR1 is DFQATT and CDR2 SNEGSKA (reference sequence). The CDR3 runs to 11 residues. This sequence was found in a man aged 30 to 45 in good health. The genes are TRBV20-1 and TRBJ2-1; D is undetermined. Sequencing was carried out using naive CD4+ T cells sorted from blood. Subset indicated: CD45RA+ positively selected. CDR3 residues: CSAPYYNEQFF. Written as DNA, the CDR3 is TGCAGTGCTCCCTATTACAATGAGCAGTTCTTC.